This TCR beta chain was obtained from a study of beta chain features in type 1 diabetes (dated 2018 in TCRdb). For the study in its entirety: No differences in mean age, gender distribution, total cell number or subset yield were found between patients and healthy donors. A total of around 110,000,000 sorted cells were examined across all samples, and RNA yield correlated strongly with the number of cells per subset. In the study, recently diagnosed type 1 diabetes patients and matched healthy donors were compared on the TCRB repertoires of their sorted circulating CD4+ T cell subsets. Regulatory and stem cell-like memory subsets were obtained from only 8 patients and roughly 8 healthy donors, while naive and central memory subsets were obtained from all 30 or so donors. Results the study describes overall, beyond this receptor: Type 1 diabetes patients showed a moderate but significant shortening of TCRB CDR3 length in all four CD4+ subsets. Naive, central memory and regulatory TCRB repertoires appeared to be more similar among patients than among healthy donors. Because cDNA was sequenced instead of genomic DNA, highly expressing activated cells could be over-represented, though the groups showed no difference in activation or CD3 levels. PCR might favor shorter templates, but patient and control samples were amplified and corrected together, so any skew would affect both groups equally. At VDJ recombination sites, type 1 diabetes patients had fewer insertions and more deleted nucleotides, which implies abnormalities in thymic rearrangement. Because small numbers of individuals were included in the HLA sub-analyses, any influence of HLA type on TCRB rearrangement was left unresolved.

From each donor, a single peripheral blood sample of approximately 120 mL on average was drawn into heparinised tubes. Using a panel that included CD45RO, CCR7, CD25, CD127, CD95 and CD27, naive, central memory, regulatory and stem cell-like memory CD4+ T cells were sorted on a BD FACSAria II. All sorted populations exceeded 95% purity. PBMCs were isolated immediately by Lymphoprep density gradient centrifugation and stained directly without culture. Samples were stained and sorted in pairs, with one healthy donor and one patient per experiment, so that batch effects were minimized. This clone came up a few times. The antigen this receptor binds is unknown. The sample holds no much larger clone one base away, and base qualities are not on file. There are 12 amino acids in the CDR3, from cysteine to phenylalanine inclusive. The retained sequence is limited to the CDR3, 36 bases, with the frame set at the first base. Based on the germline V gene, the CDR1 and CDR2 sequences are SGHNT and YENEEA. The trim is 0 bases for V and 8 bases for J, with a gap of 7 bases between the germline ends.

The High Capacity cDNA Reverse Transcription Kit was used to reverse transcribe all of the isolated RNA, meaning that expressed TCRB transcripts were what got sequenced. Stem cell-like memory T cell samples underwent survey-depth immunoSEQ sequencing, averaging around 1 million total reads per sample. Sorted cells were lysed in RLT buffer and RNA was extracted with DNase-treated RNeasy Micro or Mini kits, depending on cell number. Each cell subset was processed on its own to prevent cross-contamination, while patient and healthy donor samples were processed together. Using the immunoSEQ multiplex PCR, TCRB sequences were amplified from cDNA into 87-bp fragments spanning the CDR3 region. Amplicons were sequenced on the Illumina HiSeq platform. From the authors' description of their analysis: Synthetic template baselines were used to correct PCR bias computationally, reads within Hamming distance 2 were collapsed together, and singletons that could not be merged were discarded. Reads were aligned against IMGT so that V, D and J genes, CDR3 length and insertions or deletions at six rearrangement sites could be assigned. Clonotype counts were normalized to sorted cell number within each subset before computing true diversity and Gini coefficients with the tcR R package. The overlap coefficient, calculated on TCRB nucleotide sequences, was used to measure repertoire sharing. What TCRdb holds here is the immuneACCESS table cut down to in-frame rearrangements. Part of the clones is not present; checked against another copy, under half of the missing clones reflect an unresolved V gene, and the others are unexplained. Clonal size and the V and J genes are those of that table, whereas D and trimming came from the DNA. The sample includes roughly 24,000 clones, with about 58% observed a single time. In total, the top ten clones hold approximately 0.39% of the sample.

The specimen was stem cell memory CD4+ T cells from blood. According to the study, the label for this sample's cell subset or site signals: stem cell-like memory CD4+ T cells. The clonotype comes from a man younger than 30 with type 1 diabetes. The rearranged segments are TRBV11-3 and TRBJ1-1; TRBD1 could be the D gene, as 6 bases match. For the CDR3, the sequence is CASSLEGGEAFF. The DNA sequence is given as TGTGCCAGCAGCTTAGAAGGGGGAGAAGCTTTCTTT.